The 32 T cell receptor beta chains below were found in one sample sequenced in a study of blood T cell repertoires in COVID-19. Profiled with immunoSEQ multiplex PCR; TCRdb holds only in-frame clones, not every one. The sample includes under 250,000 clones, about 87% of them seen just once. The sample comprised peripheral blood. Receptors were obtained from a woman between 70 and 85 years old with active or convalescent COVID-19.

The CDR3 is CATSDGGRTSSGNTIYF. The CDR3 DNA reads as TGTGCCACCAGTGATGGAGGGAGAACGAGCTCTGGAAACACCATATATTTT. The chain joins TRBV24-1 to TRBJ1-3; D is unresolved. Trimming removed 3 bases at V and 0 bases at J, with 14 bases between. Germline V lookup: CDR1 KGHDR, CDR2 SFDVKD. The CDR3 sequence is 17 residues long.

The rearrangement links TRBV20-1 to TRBJ1-1; D is uncertain. V was trimmed by 5 bases and J by 1 base, leaving 5 bases between them. This CDR3 is 11 amino acids long. Germline lookup yields CDR1 DFQATT and CDR2 SNEGSKA (reference sequence). The CDR3 DNA reads TGCAGTGCTCTCGGGAACACTGAAGCTTTCTTT. Translated, it gives CSALGNTEAFF.

This clone has only a few counts. The chain recombines TRBV6-5 with TRBJ1-3; 8 bases match TRBD1. After removal of 5 bases from V and 2 bases from J, the junction contained 5 bases not matched to a gene. The CDR3 contains 15 residues. Looked up from germline, CDR1 is MNHEY and CDR2 is SVGAGI. In DNA, the CDR3 is TGTGCCAGCAGTCAGGGGGCATTCGCTGGAAACACCATATATTTT. This codes for CASSQGAFAGNTIYF.

The chain is built from TRBV5-1 and TRBJ1-4, with no clear D. Germline assignment: CDR1 SGHRS and CDR2 YFSETQ. V shed 0 bases and J shed 0 bases, with 6 bases lying between them. The CDR3 is made up of 15 amino acids. The DNA of the CDR3 is TGCGCCAGCAGCTTGGCGCCAGCAACTAATGAAAAACTGTTTTTT. Encoded protein: CASSLAPATNEKLFF.

The V and J genes are TRBV19 and TRBJ1-3, with TRBD1 matching over 8 bases. The CDR3 spans 18 residues. Germline V gene sequence: CDR1 LNHDA, CDR2 SQIVND (reference sequence). Trimming removed 6 bases from V and 3 bases from J; junction bases left unmatched: 16. CDR3 nucleotides: TGTGCCAGTAGGACCCGGCAGGGGGCACTTTCGAGTGGAAACACCATATATTTT. Its translation: CASRTRQGALSSGNTIYF.

The CDR3 region has the DNA TGTGCCAGCAGCCTCCGGGACAGGAAGACTAATGAAAAACTGTTTTTT. It specifies CASSLRDRKTNEKLFF. The chain is built from TRBV3-1 (or the pseudogene TRBV3-2) and TRBJ1-4; 8 bases are shared with TRBD1. The CDR3 runs 16 residues. Germline V CDR1 and CDR2: LGHDT, YNNKEL (reference sequence). The V segment lost 4 bases and the J segment 2 bases; nucleotides outside the gene matches: 6.

The rearrangement joins TRBV7-9 to TRBJ2-1; no clear D gene. From germline, CDR1 is SEHNR and CDR2 FQNEAQ (reference sequence). The V gene lost 4 bases and the J gene lost 8 bases, with 9 bases spanning the gap. The CDR3 is 12 amino acids. CDR3 residues: CASSSEVDEQFF. In nucleotides, the CDR3 is TGTGCCAGCAGCTCCGAGGTAGATGAGCAGTTCTTC.

J is TRBJ2-1 and V is TRBV6-1; tentatively, D is TRBD1 (6 bases). The V end was cut by 2 bases, the J end by 8 bases, with 19 bases between. Germline V lookup: CDR1 MNHNS, CDR2 SASEGT. CDR3 length equals 16 residues. The CDR3 nucleotides read TGTGCCAGCAGTGAACTGGGGGCTAGTCGAGTGGATGAGCAGTTCTTC. This translates into CASSELGASRVDEQFF.

This clone was seen a single time. The gene calls are TRBV10-3 and TRBJ2-7; TRBD1 agrees at 8 bases. Per the germline V gene, CDR1 is ENHRY and CDR2 is SYGVKD. V lost 6 bases and J lost 2; bases outside the gene matches: 18. The CDR3 has 18 amino acids. CDR3 coding DNA: TGTGCCATCAGCGCCTTAAACCCTCGGGACAGGACACCCTACGAGCAGTACTTC. Amino acids: CAISALNPRDRTPYEQYF.

This clone came up a few times. The V and J genes are TRBV7-6 and TRBJ1-5; 7 nucleotides agree with TRBD1. CDR3 length: 15 residues. The J segment lost 7 bases and the V segment lost 5 bases, leaving 11 bases of the junction unmatched. CDR1 and CDR2 (germline): SGHVS, FNYEAQ. As DNA, the CDR3 is TGTGCCAGCAGCCCCGACAGGGAGAGGGGACAGCCCCAGCATTTT. Protein product: CASSPDRERGQPQHF.

This chain joins TRBV2 and TRBJ2-3; D not certain. Germline values: CDR1 SNHLY, CDR2 FYNNEI. The CDR3 sequence is 13 residues long. The V gene lost 11 bases and the J gene lost 0 bases, with 12 bases spanning the gap. CDR3: CAGGSGSTDTQYF. The DNA for the CDR3 is TGTGCCGGCGGAAGTGGGAGCACAGATACGCAGTATTTT.

This chain connects TRBV7-2 to TRBJ1-2, with D possibly being TRBD1 (6 bases). This CDR3 is 14 amino acids long. Trimming shortened V by 2 bases and J by 5 bases, and 12 bases separated the two germline ends. Germline values: CDR1 SGHTA, CDR2 FQGNSA. The CDR3 loop is CASSLWGGAYGYTF. CDR3 nucleotide sequence: TGTGCCAGCAGCTTATGGGGGGGCGCTTATGGCTACACCTTC. The variable domain in full, completed from reference TRBV7-2 and TRBJ1-2, reads GAGVSQSPSNKVTEKGKDVELRCDPISGHTALYWYRQSLGQGLEFLIYFQGNSAPDKSGLPSDRFSAERTGGSVSTLTIQRTQQEDSAVYLCASSLWGGAYGYTFGSGTRLTVV.

The rearrangement uses TRBV4-3 and TRBJ2-7, with a possible D match to TRBD2 (5 bases). CDR3 length equals 14 residues. CDR1 is LGHNA and CDR2 is YSLEER in the germline V gene. Deletions cut 2 bases from V and 2 bases from J, with 10 bases between. CDR3 amino acids: CASSQKTGTYEQYF. The CDR3 coding sequence is TGCGCCAGCAGCCAAAAAACGGGAACCTACGAGCAGTACTTC.

The chain couples TRBV6-2 or TRBV6-3 to TRBJ1-6; D unclear. The V end lost 5 bases, the J end lost 0 bases, and 17 bases lay between the germline ends. This CDR3 contains 18 residues. From germline, CDR1 is MNHEY and CDR2 SVGEGT. The DNA for the CDR3 is TGTGCCAGCAGTCCCCGCCCGAGCTCAAGCTCCTATAATTCACCCCTCCACTTT. Translating it yields CASSPRPSSSSYNSPLHF.

The chain employs TRBV20-1 and TRBJ1-4; possible D gene TRBD1, 5 bases. There are 11 residues in the CDR3. Germline values: CDR1 DFQATT, CDR2 SNEGSKA (reference sequence). V lost 4 bases to trimming and J lost 5 bases, with 5 bases between them. The CDR3 DNA sequence: TGCAGTGCTAAGGGGAATGAAAAACTGTTTTTT. Translated: CSAKGNEKLFF.

The rearrangement uses TRBV6-5 and TRBJ1-2; D gene ambiguous. The length of the CDR3 is 13 residues. Germline loops: CDR1 MNHEY, CDR2 SVGAGI. The V gene lost 7 bases and the J gene lost 7 bases, with 16 bases spanning the gap. CDR3 DNA: TGTGCCAGCACCTTAACAGTGCCCTTTGGCTACACCTTC. It translates to CASTLTVPFGYTF.

The chain joins TRBV6-5 to TRBJ2-1, with D uncertain. Per the germline V gene, CDR1 is MNHEY and CDR2 is SVGAGI. Trimming removed 6 bases at V and 9 bases at J, with 12 bases between. This CDR3 has 12 residues. CDR3 sequence: CASRRGLGEQFF. The CDR3 DNA follows: TGTGCCAGCAGAAGAGGATTGGGTGAGCAGTTCTTC.

The chain uses TRBV6-5 and TRBJ1-5; 8 bases line up with TRBD1. CDR1 and CDR2 (germline): MNHEY, SVGAGI. V shed 8 bases and J 2 bases; nucleotides not matched to a gene: 5. The CDR3 sequence is 14 residues long. Here the CDR3 DNA reads TGTGCCAGCCAACAGGGGGTCCGCAATCAGCCCCAGCATTTT. This codes for CASQQGVRNQPQHF.

In this sample, this clone turned up a few times. CDR3 sequence: CASSPSPGTEAFF. CDR3 nucleotides: TGTGCCAGCAGTCCTTCCCCGGGAACTGAAGCTTTCTTT. The chain carries TRBV6-1 and TRBJ1-1, with unresolved D. Germline V gives CDR1 MNHNS, CDR2 SASEGT. The CDR3 spans 13 residues. V gave up 5 bases and J gave up 5 bases, with 12 bases separating them.

The V gene is TRBV27, the J gene TRBJ2-1, with 9 bases fitting TRBD1. Germline V lookup: CDR1 MNHEY, CDR2 SMNVEV (reference sequence). The CDR3 sequence is 15 residues long. After removal of 2 bases from V and 7 bases from J, the junction contained 6 bases not matched to a gene. The CDR3 is CASSLNRGLGNEQFF. In DNA form, the CDR3 reads TGTGCCAGCAGTTTAAACAGGGGGCTAGGAAATGAGCAGTTCTTC.

This rearrangement joins TRBV29-1 to TRBJ2-1; 8 nucleotides line up with TRBD1. Germline V lookup: CDR1 SQVTM, CDR2 ANQGSEA. The CDR3 runs 16 residues. J lost 4 bases, V lost 0 bases, and 8 bases had no gene match. CDR3 sequence reads: CSVEERDRMGYNEQFF. The CDR3 nucleotides are TGCAGCGTTGAAGAGAGGGACAGGATGGGGTACAATGAGCAGTTCTTC.

This chain joins TRBV13 and TRBJ2-1; 8 bases match TRBD2. This CDR3 comprises 14 residues. CDR1 is PRHDT, CDR2 FYEKMQ, per germline (reference sequence). After removal of 4 bases from V and 8 bases from J, the junction contained 7 bases not matched to a gene. The CDR3 DNA sequence: TGTGCCAGCAGCTCCGGGACTAGGAACCATGAGCAGTTCTTC. Amino acid sequence: CASSSGTRNHEQFF. The entire variable domain, with the rest obtained from reference TRBV13 and TRBJ2-1, is as follows: AAGVIQSPRHLIKEKRETATLKCYPIPRHDTVYWYQQGPGQDPQFLISFYEKMQSDKGSIPDRFSAQQFSDYHSELNMSSLELGDSALYFCASSSGTRNHEQFFGPGTRLTVL.

The chain joins TRBV7-9 to TRBJ2-5, with D possibly TRBD1 on 6 matching bases. The V gene's germline CDR1 is SEHNR and CDR2 FQNEAQ (reference sequence). V dropped 5 bases and J dropped 2 bases, with 12 bases sitting between them. The CDR3 length is 14 residues. The CDR3 coding sequence is TGTGCCAGCAGCAGGACAGCCTATCAAGAGACCCAGTACTTC. It is translated as CASSRTAYQETQYF.

This chain joins TRBV5-6 and TRBJ2-7; D unresolved. The CDR3 totals 11 residues. Trimming removed 4 bases from V and 7 bases from J, with 9 bases in between. The germline V gene encodes CDR1 SGHDT and CDR2 YYEEEE. The CDR3 region is CASSTRSEQYF. CDR3 coding DNA: TGTGCCAGCAGCACCCGCAGTGAGCAGTACTTC.

On this clone itself: Other DNA sequences in this specimen translate into the identical CDR3. The rearrangement links TRBV12-3 or TRBV12-4 to TRBJ1-2, with a weak D call TRBD1 (5 bases). Trimming removed 1 base from V and 2 bases from J, with 5 bases in between. The CDR3 covers 13 residues. This CDR3 is CASSLGQNYGYTF. The DNA for the CDR3 is TGTGCCAGCAGTTTAGGACAGAACTATGGCTACACCTTC.

This clone has a single count. The chain has TRBV5-1 and TRBJ2-7, with 9 bases matching TRBD1. The germline CDR1 and CDR2 sequences are SGHRS and YFSETQ. The V gene end was trimmed by 3 bases and the J gene end by 0 bases; junction bases not matched to a gene: 4. The CDR3 consists of 15 residues. CDR3 DNA sequence: TGCGCCAGCAGCTCTGGACAGGGGCACTCCTACGAGCAGTACTTC. Protein product: CASSSGQGHSYEQYF.

The V gene is TRBV18, the J gene TRBJ2-3; TRBD2 matches 12 bases. CDR1 and CDR2 from the germline V gene are KGHSH and LQKENI. The V gene end was trimmed by 3 bases and the J gene end by 2 bases; junction bases not matched to a gene: 6. CDR3 length: 17 amino acids. CDR3 residues: CASSPSGLAGNTDTQYF. The CDR3 DNA reads as TGTGCCAGCTCACCGTCCGGACTAGCGGGGAACACAGATACGCAGTATTTT.

The chain employs TRBV7-2 and TRBJ1-1; D gene ambiguous. Germline V gene lookup returns CDR1 SGHTA and CDR2 FQGNSA. Trimming took 2 bases from V and 3 from J, leaving 13 bases between them. CDR3 size: 15 residues. DNA for the CDR3: TGTGCCAGCAGCTTAAACACGTACCTAGACACTGAAGCTTTCTTT. Protein product: CASSLNTYLDTEAFF.

The genes are TRBV20-1 and TRBJ2-3; unclear D gene. The V gene lost 3 bases and the J gene lost 6 bases, with 13 bases spanning the gap. The length of the CDR3 is 13 residues. CDR1 is DFQATT and CDR2 is SNEGSKA in the germline V gene (reference sequence). The chain's CDR3 is CSASSRLPDTQYF. In DNA form, the CDR3 reads TGCAGTGCTAGTTCCCGTCTCCCGGATACGCAGTATTTT.

The chain carries TRBV11-3 and TRBJ2-7, with TRBD2 matching over 8 bases. The CDR3 runs 16 residues. V was pared by 5 bases and J by 0 bases, with 9 bases of the junction left unmatched. Germline V gene lookup returns CDR1 SGHNT and CDR2 YENEEA. CDR3 protein: CASSPGGQGSSYEQYF. The CDR3 DNA reads as TGTGCCAGCAGCCCGGGGGGGCAAGGGAGCTCCTACGAGCAGTACTTC.

This rearrangement joins TRBV12-3 or TRBV12-4 to TRBJ1-2; the D gene is possibly TRBD1 (5 bases). CDR3 size: 13 residues. With 6 bases removed from V and 4 bases from J, the gap between germline ends came to 12 bases. CDR3 amino acids: CASRSPGGYGYTF. CDR3 in DNA: TGTGCCAGCAGATCCCCCGGGGGCTATGGCTACACCTTC.

This sequence joins TRBV10-3 and TRBJ1-5, with D tentatively TRBD1 (6 bases). The length of the CDR3 is 15 residues. V was shortened by 0 bases and J by 4 bases, with 10 bases between the two germline ends. CDR1 is ENHRY and CDR2 is SYGVKD in the germline V gene. The CDR3 is CAISESGRGNQPQHF. The CDR3 DNA reads TGTGCCATCAGTGAGTCGGGCAGGGGAAATCAGCCCCAGCATTTT.